The 30 T cell receptor beta chains below all came from one sample that was sequenced in a study of response to subunit inactivated influenza vaccine. MiXCR, applied by TCRdb to the RT-PCR reads, yields one record per CDR3 protein. This sample has hundreds of thousands of distinct CDR3 sequences, with 6% to 9% found just once. Sample: PBMCs from blood, taken around 25 months after vaccination. These receptors originate from a man between 50 and 69 years old who received an inactivated influenza vaccine.

Ten or more counts support this clonotype. The chain employs TRBV12-3 or TRBV12-4 and TRBJ1-4; D is undetermined. The CDR3 is made up of 11 amino acids. V lost 4 bases, J lost 8 bases, and 5 bases lay in between. The CDR3 DNA is TGTGCCAGCAGTTCAGGCGAAAAACTGTTTTTT. Protein: CASSSGEKLFF.

This clonotype appeared a few times. This chain uses TRBV10-2 with TRBJ2-2; D gene unclear. Germline CDR1 WSHSY, CDR2 SAAADI. Trimming took off 7 bases at V and 6 bases at J, with 12 bases between the two ends. The CDR3 is 13 amino acids. The CDR3 DNA is TGCGCCAGCATTCAAACATTCCCCGGGGAGCTGTTTTTT. Translating it yields CASIQTFPGELFF.

CDR3 sequence (DNA): TGCAGTGCCCAACACGGAGGGCGATCCTACGAGCAGTACTTC. Translation gives CSAQHGGRSYEQYF. This chain links TRBV20-1 with TRBJ2-7, with D tentatively TRBD2 (6 bases). V was shortened by 6 bases and J by 1 base, with 16 bases between the two germline ends. Germline CDR1 DFQATT, CDR2 SNEGSKA (reference sequence). This CDR3 contains 14 residues.

This clonotype was seen only a few times. The chain carries TRBV6-1 and TRBJ1-4; perhaps TRBD1 as D (6 bases). The CDR3 totals 14 residues. The germline V gene encodes CDR1 MNHNS and CDR2 SASEGT. The ends were cut back, 5 bases at V and 4 bases at J, with 11 bases in the middle. The CDR3 loop is CASSKGGGNEKLFF. In nucleotides, the CDR3 is TGTGCCAGCAGTAAAGGGGGGGGTAATGAAAAACTGTTTTTT.

V is TRBV5-1 and J is TRBJ1-5; maybe TRBD1 (6 bases). CDR1 is SGHRS and CDR2 is YFSETQ in the germline V gene. The CDR3 sequence is 15 residues long. The ends were cut back, 4 bases at V and 4 bases at J, with 15 bases in the middle. CDR3 coding DNA: TGCGCCAGCAGCCTGGACGGACAGAGAAATCAGCCCCAGCATTTT. Translation: CASSLDGQRNQPQHF. Variable domain in full (rest from reference TRBV5-1 and TRBJ1-5): KAGVTQTPRYLIKTRGQQVTLSCSPISGHRSVSWYQQTPGQGLQFLFEYFSETQRNKGNFPGRFSGRQFSNSRSEMNVSTLELGDSALYLCASSLDGQRNQPQHFGDGTRLSIL.

This clonotype appeared a few times. J is TRBJ2-1 and V is TRBV20-1; 7 nucleotides agree with TRBD2. The CDR3 covers 12 residues. CDR1 DFQATT and CDR2 SNEGSKA come from the germline V gene (reference sequence). After removal of 8 bases from V and 8 bases from J, the junction contained 9 bases not matched to a gene. CDR3 sequence (DNA): TGCAGTCTAATTGCGGGGGTGGATGAGCAGTTCTTC. It yields the protein CSLIAGVDEQFF.

This chain links TRBV6-2 or TRBV6-3 with TRBJ2-1; 13 bases line up with TRBD2. The germline gives CDR1 MNHEY, CDR2 SVGEGT. The CDR3 is 17 residues long. The ends lost 7 bases at V and 4 bases at J; junction bases unmatched: 10. DNA of the CDR3: TGTGCCAGCATTTCTACGGGACTAGCGGGGACATACAATGAGCAGTTCTTC. Amino acid sequence: CASISTGLAGTYNEQFF.

Many counts were recorded for this clonotype. This rearrangement joins TRBV20-1 to TRBJ2-5; D remains ambiguous. Trimming left V 0 bases short and J 4 bases short, with 15 bases between. The CDR3 length is 15 residues. Looked up from germline, CDR1 is DFQATT and CDR2 is SNEGSKA (reference sequence). In nucleotides, the CDR3 is TGCAGTGCTAGAGACGAAAAGACTTGGGCAGAGACCCAGTACTTC. It yields the protein CSARDEKTWAETQYF.

A few counts support this clonotype. The rearrangement uses TRBV29-1 and TRBJ2-1; 12 nucleotides agree with TRBD2. CDR1 is SQVTM, CDR2 ANQGSEA, per germline. This CDR3 is built from 15 residues. The V gene end was trimmed by 5 bases and the J gene end by 7 bases; junction bases not matched to a gene: 9. Written as DNA, the CDR3 is TGCAGCGTTCCACTGACTAGCGGGAGTTGGAATGAGCAGTTCTTC. This translates into CSVPLTSGSWNEQFF.

This clonotype appeared a few times. V usage is TRBV4-2 and J usage is TRBJ2-1, with 10 bases identical to TRBD2. Germline loops: CDR1 LGHNA, CDR2 YNFKEQ. The V and J ends lost 3 bases and 10 bases, in that order; junction bases with no gene match: 15. The CDR3 runs to 17 residues. The CDR3 sequence: CASSHGLLAGAWGEQFF. DNA for the CDR3: TGTGCCAGCAGCCATGGACTTCTAGCGGGGGCCTGGGGGGAGCAGTTCTTC.

This clonotype was picked up many times. J is TRBJ2-1 and V is TRBV3-1; D might be TRBD1 (7 bases). CDR1 is LGHDT, CDR2 YNNKEL, per germline (reference sequence). The CDR3 consists of 16 residues. The V gene lost 3 bases and the J gene lost 6 bases, with 18 bases spanning the gap. The CDR3: CASSHVMRRGLNEQFF. DNA of the CDR3: TGTGCCAGCAGCCACGTAATGAGGAGGGGGCTCAATGAGCAGTTCTTC.

This clonotype came up a few times. The chain joins TRBV2 to TRBJ2-2; D possibly matches TRBD1 or TRBD2 (5 bases each). With 5 bases removed from V and 0 bases from J, the gap between germline ends came to 13 bases. The CDR3 has 16 residues. Germline assignment: CDR1 SNHLY and CDR2 FYNNEI. The CDR3 loop is CASSLIGTPNTGELFF. CDR3 DNA: TGTGCCAGCAGTCTAATAGGGACCCCGAACACCGGGGAGCTGTTTTTT.

This clonotype was seen at least ten times. The gene calls are TRBV5-1 and TRBJ1-2, with a weak D call TRBD1 (6 bases). This CDR3 region has 16 residues. Germline V gene data show CDR1 as SGHRS and CDR2 as YFSETQ. Trimming left V 3 bases short and J 1 base short, with 16 bases between. CDR3 sequence: CASSSGGTPDNYGYTF. The CDR3 DNA follows: TGCGCCAGCAGCTCGGGGGGGACACCTGATAACTATGGCTACACCTTC.

This clonotype was observed a few times. Here the CDR3 DNA reads TGTGCCAGCAGCCTTTATAGGGACAATGAGCAGTTCTTC. Translation: CASSLYRDNEQFF. This chain links TRBV14 with TRBJ2-1; D ambiguous. Germline CDR1 is SGHDN and CDR2 is FVKESK. This CDR3 comprises 13 residues. V gave up 4 bases and J gave up 5 bases, with 9 bases separating them.

The sample holds a few counts of this clonotype. CDR3 sequence (DNA): TGTGCCAGCAGCCTAACGCTGGGGGTTGTCACTGAAGCTTTCTTT. This codes for CASSLTLGVVTEAFF. This chain links TRBV12-3 or TRBV12-4 with TRBJ1-1; D is perhaps TRBD1 (5 bases). Trimming pared 6 bases from V and 4 bases from J, leaving 18 bases between. This CDR3 is built from 15 residues.

This clonotype was observed a few times. This chain uses TRBV7-9 with TRBJ2-4; 9 nucleotides agree with TRBD1. V was clipped by 3 bases and J by 7 bases; unmatched bases: 7. In germline, CDR1 is SEHNR, CDR2 FQNEAQ (reference sequence). This CDR3 comprises 15 residues. The CDR3 nucleotides read TGTGCCAGCAGCTTTACATCAGGACAGGGGAACATTCAGTACTTC. Its protein product is CASSFTSGQGNIQYF.

This clonotype was found a few times. The gene calls are TRBV5-6 and TRBJ2-1; D is possibly TRBD1 or TRBD2 (6 bases each). The V end lost 5 bases, the J end lost 1 base, and 16 bases lay between the germline ends. The CDR3 contains 16 residues. Germline V gene data show CDR1 as SGHDT and CDR2 as YYEEEE. CDR3 in DNA: TGTGCCAGCAGGAACACAGGGACTCGGTCCTACAATGAGCAGTTCTTC. It is translated as CASRNTGTRSYNEQFF.

This chain uses TRBV27 with TRBJ2-7; 13 nucleotides line up with TRBD2. The CDR3 is 14 residues long. CDR1 MNHEY and CDR2 SMNVEV come from the germline V gene (reference sequence). The junction had 9 bases not matched to a gene; V was cut back by 4 bases and J by 12 bases. The CDR3 loop reads CASSWEGLAGRWYF. In DNA, the CDR3 is TGTGCCAGCAGTTGGGAGGGACTAGCGGGGCGATGGTACTTC.

The V and J genes are TRBV12-3 or TRBV12-4 and TRBJ1-2; the D gene is possibly TRBD1 (5 bases). The CDR3 totals 15 residues. Trimming removed 5 bases from V and 4 bases from J, with 17 bases in between. CDR3 sequence: CASSSRAKTSYGYTF. As DNA, the CDR3 is TGTGCCAGCAGTAGCAGGGCCAAAACTTCCTATGGCTACACCTTC.

This clonotype appeared many times. This sequence joins TRBV20-1 and TRBJ2-6; perhaps TRBD2 as D (5 bases). Trimming removed 0 bases from V and 0 bases from J, with 15 bases in between. This CDR3 spans 18 amino acids. CDR1 and CDR2 from the germline V gene are DFQATT and SNEGSKA (reference sequence). CDR3 sequence: CSARDRRKGGSGANVLTF. CDR3 nucleotides: TGCAGTGCTAGAGATCGTCGGAAAGGAGGCTCTGGGGCCAACGTCCTGACTTTC.

At least ten counts were recorded for this clonotype. J is TRBJ2-3 and V is TRBV11-3; 7 nucleotides match TRBD2. J gave up 2 bases and V 2 bases, and 10 bases lay outside the gene matches. This CDR3 contains 17 residues. Per germline, CDR1 SGHNT and CDR2 YENEEA. The CDR3 region is CASSLIFSGINTDTQYF. DNA of the CDR3: TGTGCCAGCAGCTTAATCTTCAGCGGGATAAACACAGATACGCAGTATTTT. The entire variable domain, with the rest obtained from reference TRBV11-3 and TRBJ2-3, is as follows: EAGVVQSPRYKIIEKKQPVAFWCNPISGHNTLYWYLQNLGQGPELLIRYENEEAVDDSQLPKDRFSAERLKGVDSTLKIQPAELGDSAVYLCASSLIFSGINTDTQYFGPGTRLTVL.

In its sample, this clonotype was seen a few times. The genes are TRBV18 and TRBJ2-6; TRBD1 matches 7 bases. The CDR3 runs 19 residues. Trimming removed 2 bases from V and 2 bases from J; junction bases left unmatched: 12. From germline, CDR1 is KGHSH and CDR2 LQKENI. DNA for the CDR3: TGTGCCAGCTCACCAGGGTTGCCGGGACAGATGCCTGGGGCCAACGTCCTGACTTTC. This gives the protein CASSPGLPGQMPGANVLTF. Together with reference TRBV18 and TRBJ2-6, the CDR3 gives the full variable domain: NAGVMQNPRHLVRRRGQEARLRCSPMKGHSHVYWYRQLPEEGLKFMVYLQKENIIDESGMPKERFSAEFPKEGPSILRIQQVVRGDSAAYFCASSPGLPGQMPGANVLTFGAGSRLTVL.

This clonotype was observed many times. The chain couples TRBV6-2 or TRBV6-3 to TRBJ2-7, with D perhaps given as TRBD1 or TRBD2 (5 bases each). This CDR3 is built from 17 residues. The germline CDR1 and CDR2 sequences are MNHEY and SVGEGT. Deletions cut 0 bases from V and 2 bases from J, with 17 bases between. CDR3: CASSYSNFGTGAYEQYF. CDR3 nucleotide sequence: TGTGCCAGCAGTTACTCGAATTTCGGGACGGGTGCCTACGAGCAGTACTTC.

The chain couples TRBV5-1 to TRBJ2-1; D is possibly TRBD2 (6 bases). The length of the CDR3 is 15 residues. Trimming removed 4 bases from V and 6 bases from J, with 17 bases in between. Germline V gene lookup returns CDR1 SGHRS and CDR2 YFSETQ. CDR3 sequence reads: CASSPANGGTNEQFF. The CDR3, as DNA: TGCGCCAGCAGCCCGGCGAACGGCGGGACCAATGAGCAGTTCTTC.

This clonotype has a count of ten or more. CDR3 sequence reads: CASSLVWGGDNEQFF. The CDR3 DNA sequence: TGTGCCAGCAGTTTGGTGTGGGGGGGAGACAATGAGCAGTTCTTC. The chain is built from TRBV6-2 or TRBV6-3 and TRBJ2-1; 7 bases are shared with TRBD2. Germline V gene lookup returns CDR1 MNHEY and CDR2 SVGEGT. After removal of 4 bases from V and 5 bases from J, the junction contained 8 bases not matched to a gene. CDR3 length: 15 residues.

This clonotype was recorded at least ten times. V is TRBV5-1 and J is TRBJ2-3; 7 bases are a match to TRBD2. Germline CDR1 is SGHRS and CDR2 is YFSETQ. This CDR3 has 16 amino acids. Losses at the gene ends were 3 bases for V and 2 bases for J; bases not matched to a gene: 9. CDR3 coding DNA: TGCGCCAGCAGCTCCGACCCAGCGGGAACCACAGATACGCAGTATTTT. It translates to CASSSDPAGTTDTQYF.

This clonotype occurred many times. This chain uses TRBV29-1 with TRBJ1-1; TRBD1 might be the D (5 bases). In germline, CDR1 is SQVTM, CDR2 ANQGSEA. Trimming shortened V by 4 bases and J by 0 bases, and 9 bases separated the two germline ends. This CDR3 is built from 13 residues. CDR3 DNA: TGCAGCGTTGTTGGACACTTGAACACTGAAGCTTTCTTT. Translated: CSVVGHLNTEAFF.

The chain uses TRBV18 and TRBJ2-6; 8 positions agree with TRBD1. Per germline, CDR1 KGHSH and CDR2 LQKENI. After removal of 5 bases from V and 3 bases from J, the junction contained 15 bases not matched to a gene. The CDR3 is 19 amino acids. CDR3 residues: CASSRLSGGGLSGANVLTF. For the CDR3, the DNA is TGTGCCAGCTCAAGACTTTCAGGGGGCGGTTTAAGTGGGGCCAACGTCCTGACTTTC.

The DNA for the CDR3 is TGTGCCAGCAGTTACTCCCGGGTTACTGAAGCTTTCTTT. This codes for CASSYSRVTEAFF. The chain links TRBV6-2 or TRBV6-3 to TRBJ1-1; D is unresolved. This CDR3 contains 13 residues. With 0 bases removed from V and 5 bases from J, the gap between germline ends came to 7 bases. The V gene's germline CDR1 is MNHEY and CDR2 SVGEGT.

The chain recombines TRBV5-1 with TRBJ2-3; the match to TRBD1 covers 7 bases. From germline, CDR1 is SGHRS and CDR2 YFSETQ. V lost 6 bases to trimming and J lost 2 bases; unmatched junction nucleotides: 6. There are 14 residues in the CDR3. As DNA, the CDR3 is TGCGCCAGCACGACTGGACAGGTCACAGATACGCAGTATTTT. It codes for CASTTGQVTDTQYF.